This TCR beta chain is drawn from a study of graft-versus-host responses after intestinal transplantation. The overall study: Tacrolimus and steroids were given for around 3 years to all recipients after anti-thymocyte globulin induction. Study observations and caveats: High graft-versus-host to host-versus-graft clonal ratios were seen in allografts of patients with graft-donor T cell macrochimerism. Declines in HvG clones occurring early post-transplant were associated with peak circulating GvH clone levels.

Only in-frame clones appear in the TCRdb table, and some are missing; sequencing was by immunoSEQ multiplex PCR. The data show tens of thousands of clones, with about 88% seen just once and about 5.1% held by the top ten. A word on this clone: Its specificity is not known.

The sequence derives from a human patient who received an intestinal transplant, so some T cells may come from the graft donor. The sample in question was PBMCs, obtained 65 to 70 days after intestinal transplantation.

CDR3 sequence: CASSLPEEYNSPLHF. DNA of the CDR3: TGTGCCAGCAGCCTGCCCGAGGAGTATAATTCACCCCTCCACTTT. This chain links TRBV7-9 with TRBJ1-6; D is uncertain. V was trimmed by 5 bases and J by 4 bases, leaving 12 bases between them. CDR1 SEHNR and CDR2 FQNEAQ come from the germline V gene (reference sequence). This CDR3 comprises 15 residues.